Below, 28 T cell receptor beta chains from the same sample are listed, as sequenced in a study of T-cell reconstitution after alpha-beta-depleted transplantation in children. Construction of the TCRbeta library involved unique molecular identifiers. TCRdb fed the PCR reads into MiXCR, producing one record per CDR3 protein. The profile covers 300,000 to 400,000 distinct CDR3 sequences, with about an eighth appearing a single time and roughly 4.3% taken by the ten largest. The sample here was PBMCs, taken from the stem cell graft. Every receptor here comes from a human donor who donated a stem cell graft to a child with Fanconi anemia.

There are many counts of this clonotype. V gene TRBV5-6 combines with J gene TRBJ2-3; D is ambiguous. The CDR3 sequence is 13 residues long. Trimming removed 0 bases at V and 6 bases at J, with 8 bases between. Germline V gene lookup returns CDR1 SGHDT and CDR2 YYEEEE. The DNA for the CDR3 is TGTGCCAGCAGCTTGGGAGTGTCGGATACGCAGTATTTT. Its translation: CASSLGVSDTQYF.

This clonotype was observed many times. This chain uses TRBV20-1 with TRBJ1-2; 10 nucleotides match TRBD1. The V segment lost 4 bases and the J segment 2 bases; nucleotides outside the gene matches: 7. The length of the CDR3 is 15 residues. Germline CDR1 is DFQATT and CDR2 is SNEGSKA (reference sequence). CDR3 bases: TGCAGTGCTATCCTCTTGGGACAGGGGAACTATGGCTACACCTTC. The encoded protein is CSAILLGQGNYGYTF.

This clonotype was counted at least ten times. The CDR3 region has the DNA TGTGCCAGCACCACTGGGAACCGTTACGAGCAGTACGTC. Its translation is CASTTGNRYEQYV. The chain combines TRBV28 with TRBJ2-7, with D uncertain. Germline V gene data show CDR1 as MDHEN and CDR2 as SYDVKM. The CDR3 extends over 13 amino acids. Trimming cost V 7 bases and J 4 bases, with 14 bases left between them.

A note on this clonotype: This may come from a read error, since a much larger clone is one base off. The CDR3, as DNA: TGCAGCCTTGAGGATGGGGGGTCCTATGGCTACCCCTTC. Amino acid sequence: CSLEDGGSYGYPF. V and J are TRBV29-1 and TRBJ1-2, with D possibly being TRBD1 (5 bases). Germline CDR1 SQVTM, CDR2 ANQGSEA. The CDR3 loop spans 13 amino acids.

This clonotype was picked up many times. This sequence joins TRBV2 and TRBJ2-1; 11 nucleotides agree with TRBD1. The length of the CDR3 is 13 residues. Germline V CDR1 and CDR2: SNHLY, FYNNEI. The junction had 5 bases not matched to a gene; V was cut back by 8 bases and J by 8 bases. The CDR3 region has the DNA TGTGCCAGCGGCGGACAGGGGGCGCATGAGCAGTTCTTC. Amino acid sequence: CASGGQGAHEQFF.

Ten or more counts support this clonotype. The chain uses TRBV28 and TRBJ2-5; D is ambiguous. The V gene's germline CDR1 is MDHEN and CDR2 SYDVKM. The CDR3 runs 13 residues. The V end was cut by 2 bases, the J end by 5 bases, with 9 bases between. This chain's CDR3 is CASSLMRFETQYF. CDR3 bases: TGTGCCAGCAGTTTAATGAGGTTTGAGACCCAGTACTTC.

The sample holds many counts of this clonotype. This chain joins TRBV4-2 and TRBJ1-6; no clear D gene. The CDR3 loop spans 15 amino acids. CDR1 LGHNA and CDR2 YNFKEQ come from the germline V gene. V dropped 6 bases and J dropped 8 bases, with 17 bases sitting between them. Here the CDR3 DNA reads TGTGCCAGCAGTCCTAGGACTGGGTGGGATTCACCCCTCCACTTT. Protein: CASSPRTGWDSPLHF.

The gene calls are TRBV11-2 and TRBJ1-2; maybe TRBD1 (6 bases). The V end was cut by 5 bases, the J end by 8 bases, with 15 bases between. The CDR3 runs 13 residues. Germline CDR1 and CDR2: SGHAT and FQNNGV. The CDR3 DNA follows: TGTGCCAGCAGCGATCCTCAGGGGATCGGCTACACCTTC. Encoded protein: CASSDPQGIGYTF.

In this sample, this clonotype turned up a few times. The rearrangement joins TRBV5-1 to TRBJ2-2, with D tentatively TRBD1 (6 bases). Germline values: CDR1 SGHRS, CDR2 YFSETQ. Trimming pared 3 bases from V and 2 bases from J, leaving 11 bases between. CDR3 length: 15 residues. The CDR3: CASSWLQGNTGELFF. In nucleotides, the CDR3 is TGCGCCAGCAGCTGGCTACAGGGTAACACCGGGGAGCTGTTTTTT.

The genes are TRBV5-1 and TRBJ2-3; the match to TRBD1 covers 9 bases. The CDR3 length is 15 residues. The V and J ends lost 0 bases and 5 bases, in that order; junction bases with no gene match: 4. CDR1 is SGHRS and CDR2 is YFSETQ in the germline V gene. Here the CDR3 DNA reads TGCGCCAGCAGCTTGGGGGACAGGGTACGAGATACGCAGTATTTT. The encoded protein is CASSLGDRVRDTQYF.

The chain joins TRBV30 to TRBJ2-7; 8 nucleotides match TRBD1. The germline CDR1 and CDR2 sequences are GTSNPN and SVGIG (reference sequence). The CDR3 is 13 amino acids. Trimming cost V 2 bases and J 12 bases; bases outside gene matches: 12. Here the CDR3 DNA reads TGTGCCTGGAGTATCCAGGGGGCGCCCCTCAGGTACTTC. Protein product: CAWSIQGAPLRYF.

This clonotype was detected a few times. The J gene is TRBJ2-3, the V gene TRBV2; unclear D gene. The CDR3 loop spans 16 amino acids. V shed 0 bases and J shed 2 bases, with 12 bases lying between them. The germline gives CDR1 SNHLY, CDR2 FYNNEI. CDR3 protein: CASSEAVGRHTDTQYF. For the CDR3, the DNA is TGTGCCAGCAGTGAAGCGGTGGGCAGGCACACAGATACGCAGTATTTT. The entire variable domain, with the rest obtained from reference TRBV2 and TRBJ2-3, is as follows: EPEVTQTPSHQVTQMGQEVILRCVPISNHLYFYWYRQILGQKVEFLVSFYNNEISEKSEIFDDQFSVERPDGSNFTLKIRSTKLEDSAMYFCASSEAVGRHTDTQYFGPGTRLTVL.

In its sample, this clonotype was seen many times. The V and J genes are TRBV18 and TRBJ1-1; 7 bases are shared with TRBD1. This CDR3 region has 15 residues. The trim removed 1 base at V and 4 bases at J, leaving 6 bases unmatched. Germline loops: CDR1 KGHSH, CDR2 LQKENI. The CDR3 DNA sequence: TGTGCCAGCTCACCACGGGGACAGCTTATCACTGAAGCTTTCTTT. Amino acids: CASSPRGQLITEAFF.

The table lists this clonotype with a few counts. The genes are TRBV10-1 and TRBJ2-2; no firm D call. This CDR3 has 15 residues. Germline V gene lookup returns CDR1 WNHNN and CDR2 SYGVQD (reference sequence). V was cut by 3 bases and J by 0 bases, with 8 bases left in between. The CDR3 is CASSDSRTNTGELFF. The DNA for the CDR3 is TGCGCCAGCAGTGATAGCAGGACGAACACCGGGGAGCTGTTTTTT.

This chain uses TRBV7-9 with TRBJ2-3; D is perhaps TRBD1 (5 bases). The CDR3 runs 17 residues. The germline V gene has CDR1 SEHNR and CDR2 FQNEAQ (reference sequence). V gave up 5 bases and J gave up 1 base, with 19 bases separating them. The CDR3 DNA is TGTGCCAGCAGCGATAGGATGGTAGGGGATGGCACAGATACGCAGTATTTT. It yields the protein CASSDRMVGDGTDTQYF. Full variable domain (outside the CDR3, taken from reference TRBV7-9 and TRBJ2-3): DTGVSQNPRHKITKRGQNVTFRCDPISEHNRLYWYRQTLGQGPEFLTYFQNEAQLEKSRLLSDRFSAERPKGSFSTLEIQRTEQGDSAMYLCASSDRMVGDGTDTQYFGPGTRLTVL.

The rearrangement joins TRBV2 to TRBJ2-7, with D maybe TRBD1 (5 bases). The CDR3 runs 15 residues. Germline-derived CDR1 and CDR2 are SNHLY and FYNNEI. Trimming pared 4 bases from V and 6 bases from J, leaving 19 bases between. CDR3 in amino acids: CASSALTDISSEQYV. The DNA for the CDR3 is TGTGCCAGCAGTGCCTTGACGGACATTTCGTCCGAGCAGTACGTC.

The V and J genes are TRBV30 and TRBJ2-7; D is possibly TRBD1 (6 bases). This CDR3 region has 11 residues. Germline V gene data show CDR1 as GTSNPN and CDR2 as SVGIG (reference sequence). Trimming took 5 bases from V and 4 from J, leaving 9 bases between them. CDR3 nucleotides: TGTGCCTGGGGGGGCACTTACGAGCAGTACTTC. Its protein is CAWGGTYEQYF. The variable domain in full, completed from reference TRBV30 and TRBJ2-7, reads SQTIHQWPATLVQPVGSPLSLECTVEGTSNPNLYWYRQAAGRGLQLLFYSVGIGQISSEVPQNLSASRPQDRQFILSSKKLLLSDSGFYLCAWGGTYEQYFGPGTRLTVT.

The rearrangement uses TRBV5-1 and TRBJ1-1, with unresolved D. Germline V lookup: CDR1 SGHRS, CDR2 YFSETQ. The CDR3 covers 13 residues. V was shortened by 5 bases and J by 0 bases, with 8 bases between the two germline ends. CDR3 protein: CASRNQMNTEAFF. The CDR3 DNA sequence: TGCGCCAGCAGAAACCAGATGAACACTGAAGCTTTCTTT.

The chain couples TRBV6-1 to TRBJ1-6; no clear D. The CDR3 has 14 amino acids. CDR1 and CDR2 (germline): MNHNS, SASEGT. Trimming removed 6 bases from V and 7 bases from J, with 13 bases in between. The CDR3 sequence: CASRQQTLNSPLHF. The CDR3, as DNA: TGTGCCAGCAGGCAACAGACCCTCAATTCACCCCTCCACTTT.

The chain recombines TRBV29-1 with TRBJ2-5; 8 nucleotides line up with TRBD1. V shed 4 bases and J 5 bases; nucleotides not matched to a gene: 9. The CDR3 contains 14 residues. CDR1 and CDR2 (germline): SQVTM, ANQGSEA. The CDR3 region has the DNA TGCAGCGTTGGGGTCCCTCCAGGGGGCGAGACCCAGTACTTC. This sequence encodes CSVGVPPGGETQYF.

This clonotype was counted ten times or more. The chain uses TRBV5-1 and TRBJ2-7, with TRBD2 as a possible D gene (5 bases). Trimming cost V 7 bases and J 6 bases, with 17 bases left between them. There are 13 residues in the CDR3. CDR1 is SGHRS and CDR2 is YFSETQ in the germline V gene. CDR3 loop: CASAPLGMGEQYF. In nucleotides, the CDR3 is TGCGCCAGCGCACCACTAGGTATGGGCGAGCAGTACTTC.

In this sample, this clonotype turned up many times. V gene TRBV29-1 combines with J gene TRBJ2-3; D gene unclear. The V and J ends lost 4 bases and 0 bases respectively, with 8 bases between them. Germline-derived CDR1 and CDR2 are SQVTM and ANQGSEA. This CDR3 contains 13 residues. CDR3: CSVGRLSTDTQYF. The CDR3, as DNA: TGCAGCGTTGGCAGGCTAAGCACAGATACGCAGTATTTT.

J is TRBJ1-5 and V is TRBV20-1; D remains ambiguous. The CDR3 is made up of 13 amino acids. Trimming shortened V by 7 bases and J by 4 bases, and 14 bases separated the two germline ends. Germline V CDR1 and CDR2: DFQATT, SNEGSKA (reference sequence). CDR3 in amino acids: CSVKPEGNQPQHF. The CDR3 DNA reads TGCAGTGTAAAACCAGAGGGTAATCAGCCCCAGCATTTT.

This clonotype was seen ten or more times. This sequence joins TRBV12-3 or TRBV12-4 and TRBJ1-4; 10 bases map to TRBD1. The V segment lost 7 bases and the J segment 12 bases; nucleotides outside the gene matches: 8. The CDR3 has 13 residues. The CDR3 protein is CASTSWTGGELFF. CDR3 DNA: TGTGCCAGCACCTCTTGGACAGGGGGAGAACTGTTTTTT.

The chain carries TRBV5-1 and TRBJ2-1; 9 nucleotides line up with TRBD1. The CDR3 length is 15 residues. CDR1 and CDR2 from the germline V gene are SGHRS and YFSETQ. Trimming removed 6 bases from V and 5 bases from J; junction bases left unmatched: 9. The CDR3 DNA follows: TGCGCCAGCAACCTCGAGGGACAGGGAGACAATGAGCAGTTCTTC. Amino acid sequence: CASNLEGQGDNEQFF.

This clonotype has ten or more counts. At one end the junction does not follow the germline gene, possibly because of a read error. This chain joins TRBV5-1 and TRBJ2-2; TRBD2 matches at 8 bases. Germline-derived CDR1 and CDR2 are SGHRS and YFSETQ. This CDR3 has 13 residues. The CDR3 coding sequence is TGTGCCAGCAGCTTAGCGGGGCCCGGGGAGCTGTTTTTT. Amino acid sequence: CASSLAGPGELFF. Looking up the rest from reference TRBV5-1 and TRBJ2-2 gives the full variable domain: KAGVTQTPRYLIKTRGQQVTLSCSPISGHRSVSWYQQTPGQGLQFLFEYFSETQRNKGNFPGRFSGRQFSNSRSEMNVSTLELGDSALYLCASSLAGPGELFFGEGSRLTVL.

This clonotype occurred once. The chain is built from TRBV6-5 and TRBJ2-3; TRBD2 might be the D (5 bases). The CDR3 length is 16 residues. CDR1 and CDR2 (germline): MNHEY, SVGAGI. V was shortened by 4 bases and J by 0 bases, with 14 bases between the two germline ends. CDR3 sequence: CASSFLADYSTDTQYF. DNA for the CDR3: TGTGCCAGCAGTTTTCTAGCCGATTATAGCACAGATACGCAGTATTTT.

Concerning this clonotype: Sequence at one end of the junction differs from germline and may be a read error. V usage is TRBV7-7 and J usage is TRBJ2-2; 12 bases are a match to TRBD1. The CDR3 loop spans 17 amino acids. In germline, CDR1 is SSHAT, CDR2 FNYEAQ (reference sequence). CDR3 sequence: CASSLTGQGAYPGELFF. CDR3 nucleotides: TGTGCTAGCAGCTTGACGGGACAGGGGGCTTACCCCGGGGAGCTGTTTTTT.